A selection of T cell receptor beta chains follows, all from one sample in a study of T-cell memory formation after mild COVID-19. MiXCR, run by TCRdb on the 5' RACE reads, gives a single entry per CDR3 protein. The sample lists more than 350,000 distinct CDR3 sequences; approximately 16% were seen once. What was sequenced was PBMCs or a T cell subset sorted from them (not recorded which). The receptor set was obtained from a man between 18 and 35 years old who had mild COVID-19 (a few samples of this study predate the infection). Cell type and time point are not known. The CDR3 runs from the conserved cysteine through the conserved F or W. D genes are given only for firm matches. Expanded clones are given a class, and other clones once, few, many or no size at all.

TRBJ1-1 few TRBV6-5 TRBD1 CASSYRDSNTEAFF TGTGCCAGCAGCTACCGGGACAGTAACACTGAAGCTTTCTTT
TRBJ2-7 many TRBV20-1 . CSAPNRDGADEQYF TGCAGTGCCCCCAACAGGGACGGTGCCGACGAGCAGTACTTC
TRBJ2-7 few TRBV5-1 TRBD1 CASSWRLQGNEQYF TGCGCCAGCAGCTGGCGGTTACAGGGGAACGAGCAGTACTTC
TRBJ1-1 few TRBV7-2 . CASSTGTWGTEAFF TGTGCCAGCAGCACCGGGACCTGGGGCACTGAAGCTTTCTTT
TRBJ2-1 . TRBV2 . CASSEFRGNENEQFF TGTGCCAGCAGTGAATTTCGGGGCAATGAAAATGAGCAGTTCTTC
TRBJ1-4 . TRBV20-1 . CSASPPGGGEKLFF TGCAGTGCTAGTCCCCCCGGAGGGGGTGAAAAACTGTTTTTT
TRBJ1-1 few TRBV27 . CASYLGGTGTEAFF TGTGCCAGCTACCTAGGGGGTACGGGCACTGAAGCTTTCTTT
TRBJ2-3 few TRBV7-9 . CASTNPIGTTDTQYF TGTGCCAGCACTAACCCGATAGGGACCACAGATACGCAGTATTTT
TRBJ2-5 . TRBV7-9 . CASTAEGGRETQYF TGTGCCAGCACCGCCGAGGGGGGACGAGAGACCCAGTACTTC
TRBJ2-1 . TRBV5-1 . CASSLVGAKEQFF TGCGCCAGCAGCTTGGTAGGGGCAAAGGAGCAGTTCTTC
TRBJ1-5 few TRBV7-8 . CASSLANRVSNQPQHF TGTGCCAGCAGCTTAGCGAACCGGGTTAGCAATCAGCCCCAGCATTTT
TRBJ1-2 few TRBV15 . CATSPPNRGGTYGYTF TGTGCCACCAGCCCCCCCAACCGTGGCGGCACCTATGGCTACACCTTC
TRBJ1-2 . TRBV3-1 TRBD1 CASSQGQLSGYTF TGTGCCAGCAGCCAGGGACAGTTGTCTGGCTACACCTTC
TRBJ2-3 few TRBV2 . CASKDQRSTDTQYF TGTGCCAGCAAGGACCAGCGGAGCACAGATACGCAGTATTTT
TRBJ2-3 many TRBV12-3/TRBV12-4 . CASRRTTPSTDTQYF TGTGCCAGCAGGCGCACGACCCCGAGCACAGATACGCAGTATTTT
TRBJ1-5 . TRBV18 . CASSPPGRSNQPQHF TGTGCCAGCTCACCACCGGGGAGGAGCAATCAGCCCCAGCATTTT
TRBJ2-3 . TRBV20-1 TRBD2 CSARLAGIDTQYF TGCAGTGCCCGACTAGCGGGGATAGATACGCAGTATTTT
TRBJ2-5 many TRBV5-1 TRBD2 CASSAPGLAGSRTQYF TGCGCCAGCAGCGCGCCGGGACTAGCGGGGTCTCGGACCCAGTACTTC
TRBJ1-1 few TRBV29-1 . CSVKARGVHTEAFF TGCAGCGTGAAGGCCCGGGGGGTACACACTGAAGCTTTCTTT
TRBJ1-2 . TRBV9 TRBD1 CASSARQGLYGYTF TGTGCCAGCAGCGCCCGACAGGGCCTCTATGGCTACACCTTC
TRBJ1-1 . TRBV5-1 . CARSFDGGNTEAFF TGCGCCAGAAGCTTTGATGGGGGGAACACTGAAGCTTTCTTT
TRBJ2-1 . TRBV4-2 . CASSQDLVTSSYNEQFF TGTGCCAGCAGCCAAGATCTTGTTACTAGCTCCTACAATGAGCAGTTCTTC
TRBJ2-1 . TRBV7-9 TRBD2 CASSLSSGGHRIDEQFF TGTGCCAGCAGCTTAAGTAGCGGGGGCCACCGCATCGATGAGCAGTTCTTC
TRBJ2-3 . TRBV7-3 TRBD1 CASSRDRVTTDTQYF TGTGCCAGCAGTAGAGACAGGGTGACAACAGATACGCAGTATTTT
TRBJ2-3 . TRBV25-1 . CASTDGTAGDTQYF TGTGCCAGCACCGACGGGACCGCTGGGGATACGCAGTATTTT
TRBJ1-1 few TRBV7-2 . CASSPYRGLVIEAFF TGTGCCAGCAGCCCATATAGGGGACTAGTTATAGAAGCTTTCTTT
TRBJ1-1 many TRBV6-1 . CASIYRVTNTEAFF TGTGCCAGCATCTACAGGGTAACGAACACTGAAGCTTTCTTT
TRBJ2-1 . TRBV18 TRBD2 CASSLSGGPLGEQFF TGTGCCAGCTCACTCAGCGGGGGCCCCCTAGGTGAGCAGTTCTTC
TRBJ2-5 few TRBV6-5 TRBD1 CASSYGTGTQTQYF TGTGCCAGCAGTTACGGGACAGGGACTCAGACCCAGTACTTC
TRBJ1-2 few TRBV7-2 TRBD1 CASSPRTGVYGYTF TGTGCCAGCAGCCCGCGGACAGGGGTTTACGGCTACACCTTC
TRBJ2-5 . TRBV20-1 . CSAGPRETQYF TGCAGTGCCGGTCCCAGGGAGACCCAGTACTTC
TRBJ2-1 . TRBV5-4 . CASTLVGANEQFF TGTGCCAGCACCTTGGTAGGGGCCAACGAGCAGTTCTTC
TRBJ2-1 . TRBV5-1 . CASSRRPGTDDKEQFF TGCGCCAGCAGCCGCCGACCCGGGACGGACGATAAGGAGCAGTTCTTC
TRBJ1-4 . TRBV4-3 TRBD1 CASSTPGQGDEKLFF TGCGCCAGCAGCACGCCGGGACAGGGGGACGAAAAACTGTTTTTT
TRBJ2-1 few TRBV29-1 TRBD2 CSVDRRGGYEQFF TGCAGCGTTGATCGGCGGGGGGGCTATGAGCAGTTCTTC